A single sample gave rise to the 3 T cell receptor beta chains below, sequenced in a study of T cell responses to AZD1222 COVID-19 vaccine. Clones were sequenced by immunoSEQ multiplex PCR, and TCRdb holds only the in-frame ones, with some missing. The sample lists 120,000 to 150,000 clones, 70% to 90% occurring once. The starting material was peripheral blood, obtained 28 days after the second AZD1222 dose. The receptors derive from an adult who received the AZD1222 COVID-19 vaccine.

This chain uses TRBV7-9 with TRBJ2-7; weak D call: TRBD1 (5 bases). The CDR3 spans 17 residues. Germline CDR1 SEHNR, CDR2 FQNEAQ (reference sequence). The V end lost 6 bases, the J end lost 3 bases, and 24 bases lay between the germline ends. This CDR3 reads CASRPRMGQGNSYEQYF. CDR3 DNA sequence: TGTGCCAGCAGGCCGAGAATGGGGCAAGGGAACAGCTACGAGCAGTACTTC.

J is TRBJ2-2 and V is TRBV12-5, with unresolved D. CDR3 length: 16 residues. Germline CDR1 reads LGHNT; CDR2 reads FRNRAP. V was clipped by 4 bases and J by 0 bases, with 12 bases between them. The chain's CDR3 is CASGSPAASNTGELFF. DNA for the CDR3: TGTGCTAGTGGTTCCCCCGCTGCGTCGAACACCGGGGAGCTGTTTTTT.

J is TRBJ1-6 and V is TRBV5-4; D gene uncertain. The germline V gene encodes CDR1 SGHNT and CDR2 YYREEE (reference sequence). Trimming cost V 0 bases and J 7 bases, with 17 bases left between them. The CDR3 length is 17 residues. CDR3 DNA: TGTGCCAGCAGCTTGGCCGCGACCTCCCCGGTGAATTCACCCCTCCACTTT. It yields the protein CASSLAATSPVNSPLHF.